This is a list of T cell receptor beta chains from one sample in a study of CD8+ T cells in alopecia areata. Method: immunoSEQ multiplex PCR; TCRdb's copy keeps in-frame clones and lacks some. Among more than 150,000 clones listed, about 60% were seen once. The material sequenced was CD8+ T cells sorted from blood, taken at week 24, from a patient treated with tofacitinib. These receptor sequences come from a human donor with alopecia areata. The CDR3 runs from the conserved cysteine through the conserved F or W. The D gene is left open where the match is weak. Only some rows state a clone size, as once, few, many or a class for expanded clones.

size | J | D | V | CDR3 | DNA
- | TRBJ1-2 | - | TRBV14 | CASSHGQNYGYTF | TGTGCCAGCAGCCACGGACAGAACTATGGCTACACCTTC
few | TRBJ2-3 | TRBD1 | TRBV5-1 | CASSLDLRTGSGDTQYF | TGCGCCAGCAGCTTGGACTTAAGGACAGGGTCGGGAGATACGCAGTATTTT
few | TRBJ2-7 | TRBD1 | TRBV25-1 | CASSTGNPYEQYF | TGTGCCAGCTCGACAGGGAATCCCTACGAGCAGTACTTC
- | TRBJ1-5 | TRBD1 | TRBV19 | CASSSGGDQPQHF | TGTGCCAGTTCGTCAGGGGGCGATCAGCCCCAGCATTTT
few | TRBJ2-1 | TRBD1 | TRBV15 | CATSRPFGQGASNEQFF | TGTGCCACCAGCAGACCATTCGGACAGGGGGCGAGCAATGAGCAGTTCTTC
few | TRBJ1-5 | TRBD1 | TRBV23-1 | CASTSRDRYQPQHF | TGCGCCAGCACCAGCCGGGACAGATATCAGCCCCAGCATTTT
- | TRBJ2-5 | - | TRBV7-8 | CAAGEGEETQYF | TGTGCCGCAGGGGAGGGGGAGGAGACCCAGTACTTC
- | TRBJ2-4 | - | TRBV30 | CASQQPPADIQYF | TGTGCCAGCCAACAGCCTCCGGCGGACATTCAGTACTTC
- | TRBJ2-1 | - | TRBV6-5 | CASRRPMDWEQFF | TGTGCCAGCAGGCGACCCATGGACTGGGAGCAGTTCTTC
once | TRBJ1-2 | - | TRBV9 | CASTVQGSGGYTF | TGTGCCAGCACCGTACAGGGTTCGGGCGGCTACACCTTC
many | TRBJ2-1 | - | TRBV7-6 | CASSPLDTGGGYNEQFF | TGTGCCAGCAGCCCATTAGATACCGGCGGCGGGTACAATGAGCAGTTCTTC
few | TRBJ1-5 | TRBD1 | TRBV23-1 | CASSQFPQGGRVGGNQPQHF | TGCGCCAGCAGTCAATTTCCGCAGGGGGGGAGGGTAGGAGGCAATCAGCCCCAGCATTTT
- | TRBJ2-2 | - | TRBV27 | CASSFGPTGELFF | TGTGCCAGCAGTTTTGGCCCCACCGGGGAGCTGTTTTTT
few | TRBJ2-7 | - | TRBV5-1 | CASSTSYEQYF | TGCGCCAGCAGTACCTCATACGAGCAGTACTTC
- | TRBJ2-3 | - | TRBV4-1 | CASSQEPASTDTQYF | TGCGCCAGCAGCCAGGAACCCGCGAGCACAGATACGCAGTATTTT
- | TRBJ1-1 | - | TRBV2 | CASTRGENTEAFF | TGTGCCAGCACTCGGGGAGAGAACACTGAAGCTTTCTTT
medium-sized | TRBJ1-2 | - | TRBV5-1 | CASSLSQHPNYGYTF | TGCGCCAGCAGCTTGAGTCAACACCCTAACTATGGCTACACCTTC
- | TRBJ1-5 | - | TRBV12-5 | CASGPGGNNQPQHF | TGTGCTAGTGGTCCCGGGGGGAACAATCAGCCCCAGCATTTT
few | TRBJ2-7 | - | TRBV13 | CASSLSLGEDYYEQYF | TGTGCCAGCAGCCTATCACTCGGGGAGGACTACTACGAGCAGTACTTC
- | TRBJ2-3 | TRBD2 | TRBV7-9 | CASSRSGGSRTDTQYF | TGTGCCAGCAGCCGTAGCGGGGGGAGCCGCACAGATACGCAGTATTTT
few | TRBJ1-5 | - | TRBV9 | CASSVAWNQPQHF | TGTGCCAGCAGCGTAGCGTGGAATCAGCCCCAGCATTTT
- | TRBJ1-1 | TRBD1 | TRBV27 | CASSFDRDRVDTEAFF | TGTGCCAGCAGTTTCGACAGGGATCGGGTTGACACTGAAGCTTTCTTT
- | TRBJ1-2 | TRBD1 | TRBV4-1 | CASSQEGTGVGGYTF | TGCGCCAGCAGCCAAGAGGGGACAGGGGTCGGGGGCTACACCTTC
- | TRBJ2-7 | - | TRBV6-6 | CASSIREYEQYF | TGTGCCAGCAGTATCCGGGAGTACGAGCAGTACTTC
few | TRBJ2-5 | - | TRBV30 | CAWSRDQETQYF | TGTGCCTGGAGCAGGGACCAAGAGACCCAGTACTTC
few | TRBJ1-1 | - | TRBV6-6 | CASSYSGRKNTEAFF | TGTGCCAGCAGTTACTCGGGACGGAAGAACACTGAAGCTTTCTTT
- | TRBJ2-1 | - | TRBV7-9 | CASSSPGGSGNEQFF | TGTGCCAGCAGCTCGCCGGGCGGATCAGGCAATGAGCAGTTCTTC
- | TRBJ2-3 | - | TRBV13 | CASSPRGTVRDTQYF | TGTGCCAGCAGCCCCCGCGGGACAGTCAGAGATACGCAGTATTTT
- | TRBJ2-1 | - | TRBV7-9 | CASSLDRNYNEQFF | TGTGCCAGCAGCTTAGACAGAAATTACAATGAGCAGTTCTTC
- | TRBJ2-6 | - | TRBV9 | CASSVTQGTGANVLTF | TGTGCCAGCAGCGTAACACAGGGAACTGGGGCCAACGTCCTGACTTTC
few | TRBJ2-5 | - | TRBV11-2 | CASSLGFSPWETQYF | TGTGCCAGCAGCTTAGGTTTCAGTCCGTGGGAGACCCAGTACTTC
- | TRBJ2-7 | - | TRBV6-5 | CASSYGRTNYEQYF | TGTGCCAGCAGTTACGGCAGGACAAACTACGAGCAGTACTTC
once | TRBJ2-6 | - | TRBV7-8 | CASSPTDRGTGANVLTF | TGTGCCAGCAGCCCGACTGATCGGGGCACTGGGGCCAACGTCCTGACTTTC
- | TRBJ2-7 | - | TRBV10-3 | CAISESSGQYEQYF | TGTGCCATCAGTGAGTCGTCAGGGCAATACGAGCAGTACTTC
- | TRBJ1-1 | TRBD1 | TRBV2 | CATSRTGGGTEAFF | TGTGCCACATCACGGACAGGGGGCGGCACTGAAGCTTTCTTT
- | TRBJ2-7 | TRBD1 | TRBV5-1 | CASSPGTGFYEQYF | TGCGCCAGCAGCCCGGGGACAGGGTTCTACGAGCAGTACTTC
- | TRBJ2-5 | TRBD1 | TRBV2 | CASSVWRTGEGRPRETQYF | TGTGCCAGCAGTGTTTGGAGAACAGGGGAAGGGCGGCCCAGGGAGACCCAGTACTTC
- | TRBJ2-1 | TRBD1 | TRBV4-1 | CASSQDRETGVGNEQFF | TGCGCCAGCAGCCAAGATCGGGAGACAGGGGTGGGCAATGAGCAGTTCTTC
few | TRBJ2-1 | - | TRBV13 | CASSPPVGESSYNEQFF | TGTGCCAGCAGCCCCCCAGTGGGCGAAAGCTCCTACAATGAGCAGTTCTTC
- | TRBJ2-2 | - | TRBV30 | CAWSDGGIGELFF | TGTGCCTGGAGCGATGGGGGGATCGGGGAGCTGTTTTTT
- | TRBJ1-2 | - | TRBV7-9 | CASSAPGSGYTF | TGTGCCAGCAGCGCCCCGGGATCTGGCTACACCTTC
- | TRBJ1-1 | - | TRBV14 | CASSPTGFTEAFF | TGTGCCAGCAGTCCAACAGGGTTCACTGAAGCTTTCTTT
- | TRBJ1-2 | - | TRBV27 | CASSPRTDPIYGYTF | TGTGCCAGCAGTCCCCGGACCGACCCGATCTATGGCTACACCTTC
few | TRBJ2-4 | - | TRBV30 | CAWSSFVGAYGKNIQYF | TGTGCCTGGTCGTCCTTCGTTGGGGCTTACGGCAAAAACATTCAGTACTTC
- | TRBJ1-1 | - | TRBV13 | CASSFGRAEAFF | TGTGCCAGCAGCTTCGGGCGGGCTGAAGCTTTCTTT
- | TRBJ2-7 | - | TRBV19 | CASRNNYEQYF | TGTGCCAGTAGAAACAACTACGAGCAGTACTTC